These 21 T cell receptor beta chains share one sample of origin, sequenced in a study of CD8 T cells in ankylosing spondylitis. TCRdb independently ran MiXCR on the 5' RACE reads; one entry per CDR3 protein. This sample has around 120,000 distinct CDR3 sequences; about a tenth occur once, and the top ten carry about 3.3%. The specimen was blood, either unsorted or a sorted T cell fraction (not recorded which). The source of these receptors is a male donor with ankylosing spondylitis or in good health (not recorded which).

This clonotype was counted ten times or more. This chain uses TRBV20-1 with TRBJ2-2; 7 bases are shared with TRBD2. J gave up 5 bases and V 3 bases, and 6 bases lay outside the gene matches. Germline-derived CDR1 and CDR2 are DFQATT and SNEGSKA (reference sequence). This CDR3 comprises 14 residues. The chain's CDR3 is CSARITRETGELFF. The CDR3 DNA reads TGCAGTGCTAGGATAACGCGGGAGACCGGGGAGCTGTTTTTT.

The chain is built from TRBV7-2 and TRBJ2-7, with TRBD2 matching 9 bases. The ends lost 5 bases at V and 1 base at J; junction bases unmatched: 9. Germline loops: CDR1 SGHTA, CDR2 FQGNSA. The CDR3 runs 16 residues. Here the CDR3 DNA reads TGTGCCAGCAGCAGAGGGGCGGGAGGGGTTTCCTACGAGCAGTACTTC. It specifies CASSRGAGGVSYEQYF.

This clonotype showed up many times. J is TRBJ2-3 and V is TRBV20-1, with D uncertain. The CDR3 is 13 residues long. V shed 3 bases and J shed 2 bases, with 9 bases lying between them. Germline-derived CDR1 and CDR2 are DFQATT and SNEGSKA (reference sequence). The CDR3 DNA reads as TGCAGTGCTAGTCTAGTAGCCACAGATACGCAGTATTTT. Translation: CSASLVATDTQYF.

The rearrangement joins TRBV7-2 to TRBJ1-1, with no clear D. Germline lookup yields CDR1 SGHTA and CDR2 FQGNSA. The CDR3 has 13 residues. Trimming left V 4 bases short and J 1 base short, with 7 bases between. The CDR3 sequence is CASSSIGNTEAFF. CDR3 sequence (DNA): TGTGCCAGCAGCTCTATTGGGAACACTGAAGCTTTCTTT.

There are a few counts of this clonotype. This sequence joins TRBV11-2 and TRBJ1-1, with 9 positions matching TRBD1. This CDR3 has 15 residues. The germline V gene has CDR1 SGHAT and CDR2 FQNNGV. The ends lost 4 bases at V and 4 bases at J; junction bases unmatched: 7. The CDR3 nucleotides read TGTGCCAGCAGCTCCTACAGGGGGCGCGGCACTGAAGCTTTCTTT. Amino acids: CASSSYRGRGTEAFF.

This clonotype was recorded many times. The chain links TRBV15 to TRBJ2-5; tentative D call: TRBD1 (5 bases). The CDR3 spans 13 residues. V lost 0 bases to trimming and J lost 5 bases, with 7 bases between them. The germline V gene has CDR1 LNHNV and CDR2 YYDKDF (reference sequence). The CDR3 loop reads CATSRDRDETQYF. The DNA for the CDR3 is TGTGCCACCAGCAGAGACAGGGATGAGACCCAGTACTTC. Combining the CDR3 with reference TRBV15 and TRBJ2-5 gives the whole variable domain DAMVIQNPRYQVTQFGKPVTLSCSQTLNHNVMYWYQQKSSQAPKLLFHYYDKDFNNEADTPDNFQSRRPNTSFCFLDIRSPGLGDTAMYLCATSRDRDETQYFGPGTRLLVL.

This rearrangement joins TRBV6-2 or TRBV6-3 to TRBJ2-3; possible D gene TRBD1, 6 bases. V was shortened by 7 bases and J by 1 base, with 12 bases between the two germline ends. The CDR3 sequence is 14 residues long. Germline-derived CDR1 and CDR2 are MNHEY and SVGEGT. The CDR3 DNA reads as TGTGCCAGCACCGATTGGACAGGCACAGATACGCAGTATTTT. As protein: CASTDWTGTDTQYF.

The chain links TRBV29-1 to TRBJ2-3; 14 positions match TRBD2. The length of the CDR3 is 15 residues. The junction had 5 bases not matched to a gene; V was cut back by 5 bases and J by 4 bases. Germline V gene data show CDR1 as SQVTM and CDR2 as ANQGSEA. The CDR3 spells CSVYSGLAGADTQYF. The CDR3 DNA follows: TGCAGCGTTTATTCGGGACTAGCGGGGGCAGATACGCAGTATTTT.

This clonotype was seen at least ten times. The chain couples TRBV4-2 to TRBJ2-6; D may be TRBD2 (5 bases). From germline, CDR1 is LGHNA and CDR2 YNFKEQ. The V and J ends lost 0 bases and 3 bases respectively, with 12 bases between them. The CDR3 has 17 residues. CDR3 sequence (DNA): TGTGCCAGCAGCCAAGAATCGGGAACCGGTGGGGCCAACGTCCTGACTTTC. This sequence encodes CASSQESGTGGANVLTF.

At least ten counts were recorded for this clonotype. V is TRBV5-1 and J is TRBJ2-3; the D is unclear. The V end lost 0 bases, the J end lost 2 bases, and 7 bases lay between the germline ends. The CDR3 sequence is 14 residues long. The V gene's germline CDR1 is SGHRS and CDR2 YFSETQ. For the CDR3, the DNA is TGCGCCAGCAGCTTGGGACTCGACACAGATACGCAGTATTTT. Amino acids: CASSLGLDTDTQYF.

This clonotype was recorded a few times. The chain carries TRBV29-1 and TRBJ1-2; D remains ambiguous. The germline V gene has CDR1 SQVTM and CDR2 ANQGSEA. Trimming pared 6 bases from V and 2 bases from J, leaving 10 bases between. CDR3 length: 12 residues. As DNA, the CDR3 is TGCAGCGTCGCTGACGGGAACTATGGCTACACCTTC. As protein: CSVADGNYGYTF. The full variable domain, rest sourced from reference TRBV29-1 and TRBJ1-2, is SAVISQKPSRDICQRGTSLTIQCQVDSQVTMMFWYRQQPGQSLTLIATANQGSEATYESGFVIDKFPISRPNLTFSTLTVSNMSPEDSSIYLCSVADGNYGYTFGSGTRLTVV.

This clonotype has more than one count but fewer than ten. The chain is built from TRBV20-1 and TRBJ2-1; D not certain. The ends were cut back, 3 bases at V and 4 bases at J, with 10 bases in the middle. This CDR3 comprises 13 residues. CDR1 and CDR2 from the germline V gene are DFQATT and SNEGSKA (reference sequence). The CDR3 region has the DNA TGCAGTGCTAGGGGTCGTCAGTACAATGAGCAGTTCTTC. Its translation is CSARGRQYNEQFF.

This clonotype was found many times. The CDR3 coding sequence is TGTGCCAGCAGCTTAGCCACCCATTCCGCCCAAGGAACGCAGTATTTT. Amino acid sequence: CASSLATHSAQGTQYF. The chain joins TRBV7-2 to TRBJ2-3; D gene ambiguous. V lost 0 bases to trimming and J lost 9 bases, with 19 bases between them. The CDR3 is 16 amino acids. Germline-derived CDR1 and CDR2 are SGHTA and FQGNSA.

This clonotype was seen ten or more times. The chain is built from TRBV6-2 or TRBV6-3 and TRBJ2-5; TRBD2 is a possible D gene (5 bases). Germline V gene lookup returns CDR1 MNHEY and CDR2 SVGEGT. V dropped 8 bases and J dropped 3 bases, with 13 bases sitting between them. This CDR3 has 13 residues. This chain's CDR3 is CASSLAEEETQYF. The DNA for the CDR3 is TGTGCCAGCTCTCTCGCGGAGGAAGAGACCCAGTACTTC.

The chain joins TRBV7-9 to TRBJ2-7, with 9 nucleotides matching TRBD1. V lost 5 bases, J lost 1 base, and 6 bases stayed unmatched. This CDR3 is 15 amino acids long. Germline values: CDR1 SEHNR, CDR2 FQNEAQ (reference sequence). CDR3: CASSSTGGSSYEQYF. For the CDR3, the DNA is TGTGCCAGCAGCAGTACAGGGGGCAGTTCCTACGAGCAGTACTTC.

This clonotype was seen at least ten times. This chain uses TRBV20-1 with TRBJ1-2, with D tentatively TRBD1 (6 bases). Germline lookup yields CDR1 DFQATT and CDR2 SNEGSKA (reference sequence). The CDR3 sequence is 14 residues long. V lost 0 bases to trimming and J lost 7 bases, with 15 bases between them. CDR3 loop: CSARDLFGGSGYTF. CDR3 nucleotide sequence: TGCAGTGCTAGAGATCTATTCGGGGGCTCTGGCTACACCTTC.

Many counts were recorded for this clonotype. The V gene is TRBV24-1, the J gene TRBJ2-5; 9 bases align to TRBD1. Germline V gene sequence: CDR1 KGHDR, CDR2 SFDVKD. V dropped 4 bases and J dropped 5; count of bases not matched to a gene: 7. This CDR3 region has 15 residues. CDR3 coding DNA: TGTGCCACCAGTGAAAGGACAGGGGATTTTGAGACCCAGTACTTC. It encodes CATSERTGDFETQYF.

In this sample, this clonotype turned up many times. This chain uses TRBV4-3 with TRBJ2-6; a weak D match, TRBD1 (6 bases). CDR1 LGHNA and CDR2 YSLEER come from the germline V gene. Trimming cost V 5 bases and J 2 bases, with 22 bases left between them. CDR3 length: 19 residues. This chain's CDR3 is CASSTTLGQGLTGANVLTF. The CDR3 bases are TGCGCCAGCAGCACAACGCTGGGGCAGGGGCTTACTGGGGCCAACGTCCTGACTTTC.

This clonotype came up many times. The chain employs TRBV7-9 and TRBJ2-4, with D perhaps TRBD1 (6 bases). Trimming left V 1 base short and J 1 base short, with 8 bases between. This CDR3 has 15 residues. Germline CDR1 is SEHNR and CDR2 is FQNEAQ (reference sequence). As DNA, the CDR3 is TGTGCCAGCAGCTTAGTAGGACAGGCCAAAAACATTCAGTACTTC. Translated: CASSLVGQAKNIQYF.

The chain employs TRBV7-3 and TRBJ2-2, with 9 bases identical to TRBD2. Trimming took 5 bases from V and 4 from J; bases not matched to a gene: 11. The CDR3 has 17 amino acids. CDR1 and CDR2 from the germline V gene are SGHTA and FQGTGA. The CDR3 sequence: CASSRIPRREGTGELFF. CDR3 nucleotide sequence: TGTGCCAGCAGCAGAATCCCCAGGCGGGAGGGCACCGGGGAGCTGTTTTTT.

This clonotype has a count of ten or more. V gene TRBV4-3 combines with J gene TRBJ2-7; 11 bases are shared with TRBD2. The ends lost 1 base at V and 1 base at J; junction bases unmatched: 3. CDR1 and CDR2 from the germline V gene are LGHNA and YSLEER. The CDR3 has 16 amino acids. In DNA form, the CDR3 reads TGCGCCAGCAGCCAAGGGCTAGCGGGAGGTTCCTACGAGCAGTACTTC. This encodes CASSQGLAGGSYEQYF.